The source of this T cell receptor beta chain is a study of chemoradiotherapy in HPV16-positive cancers. Clones were sequenced by immunoSEQ multiplex PCR, and TCRdb holds only the in-frame ones, with some missing. The table includes approximately 12,000 clones, less than 75% detected once. Trimming pared 0 bases from V and 5 bases from J, leaving 17 bases between. The CDR3 is made up of 16 amino acids. The germline V gene encodes CDR1 SGHRS and CDR2 YFSETQ. V is TRBV5-1 and J is TRBJ2-5; possibly TRBD1 for D (5 bases). The sample was gathered from a patient who underwent chemoradiotherapy. This TCR was sampled from a human donor with HPV-associated anogenital cancer. The CDR3 DNA reads TGCGCCAGCAGCTTGGTAAATGGGGCTCTGAGGGAGACCCAGTACTTC. Translation: CASSLVNGALRETQYF.